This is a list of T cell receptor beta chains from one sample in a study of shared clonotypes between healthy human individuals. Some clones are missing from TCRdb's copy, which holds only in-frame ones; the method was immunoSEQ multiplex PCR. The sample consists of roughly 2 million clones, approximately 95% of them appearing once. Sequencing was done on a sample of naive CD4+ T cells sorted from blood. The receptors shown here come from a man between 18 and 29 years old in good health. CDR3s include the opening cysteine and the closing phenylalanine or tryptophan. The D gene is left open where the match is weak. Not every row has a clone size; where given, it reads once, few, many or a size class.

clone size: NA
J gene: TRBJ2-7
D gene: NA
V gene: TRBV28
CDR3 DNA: TGTGCCAGCACACCCCACGGTAGCTCCTACGAGCAGTACTTC
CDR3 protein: CASTPHGSSYEQYF

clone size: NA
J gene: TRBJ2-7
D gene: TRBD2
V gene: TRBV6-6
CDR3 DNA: TGTGCCATGGGAGCGGGGGGCCCGGAGCAGTACTTC
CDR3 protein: CAMGAGGPEQYF

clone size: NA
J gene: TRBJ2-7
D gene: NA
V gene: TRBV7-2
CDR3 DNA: TGTGCCAGCAGCTTTGGGATGAGCTCCTACGAGCAGTACTTC
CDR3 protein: CASSFGMSSYEQYF

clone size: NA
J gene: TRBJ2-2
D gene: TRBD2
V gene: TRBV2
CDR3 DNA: TGTGCCAGCAGTGAAAGCGGGAGCCCCACCGGGGAGCTGTTTTTT
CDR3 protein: CASSESGSPTGELFF

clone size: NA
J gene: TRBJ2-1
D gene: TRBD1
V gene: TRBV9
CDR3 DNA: TGTGCCAGCAGCTACGACAGGGGCGAGCAGTTCTTC
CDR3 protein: CASSYDRGEQFF

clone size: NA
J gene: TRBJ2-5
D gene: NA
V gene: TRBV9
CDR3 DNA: TGTGCCAGCAGCCCGCCTCCGAGTCCCTTCTTCCAAGAGACCCAGTACTTC
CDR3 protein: CASSPPPSPFFQETQYF

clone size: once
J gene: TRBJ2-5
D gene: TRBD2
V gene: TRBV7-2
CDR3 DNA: TGTGCCAGCAGCTTACGGCTGGGAGGGGAGACCCAGTACTTC
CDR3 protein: CASSLRLGGETQYF

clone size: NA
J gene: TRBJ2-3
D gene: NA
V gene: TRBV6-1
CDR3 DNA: TGTGCCAGCATTGAACCGAAGGGTCAGGATACGCAGTATTTT
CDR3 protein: CASIEPKGQDTQYF

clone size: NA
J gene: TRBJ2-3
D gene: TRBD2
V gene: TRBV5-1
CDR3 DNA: TGCGCCAGCAGCTCGAGACTAGCGGGGGCCCTAAGCACAGATACGCAGTATTTT
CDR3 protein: CASSSRLAGALSTDTQYF

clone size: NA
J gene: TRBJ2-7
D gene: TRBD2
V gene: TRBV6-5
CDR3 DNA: TGTGCCAGCCGTTCGGGAGGCGGGTACGAGCAGTACTTC
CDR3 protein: CASRSGGGYEQYF

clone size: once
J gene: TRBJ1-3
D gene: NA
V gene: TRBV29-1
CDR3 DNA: TGCAGCGTTGAAGGAAAGGGAAACACCATATATTTT
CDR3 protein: CSVEGKGNTIYF